The present entry profiles one T cell receptor beta chain with its context. This record belongs to a study of blood T cell repertoires in COVID-19. The protocol was immunoSEQ multiplex PCR, while the TCRdb copy is restricted to in-frame clones and leaves out a portion. The sample lists roughly 100,000 clones; roughly 90% were seen once. The germline V gene encodes CDR1 KGHDR and CDR2 SFDVKD. The germline V and J ends were trimmed by 3 bases and 4 bases, with 7 bases remaining between them. This CDR3 comprises 13 residues. The chain employs TRBV24-1 and TRBJ2-3, with D hard to call. Sequencing input: peripheral blood. This clonotype originated in a woman of 80 years or more with acute or convalescent COVID-19. DNA for the CDR3: TGTGCCACCAGTGATCCAACACCAGATACGCAGTATTTT. Its protein product is CATSDPTPDTQYF.